The source of this TCR beta chain is a study of neoadjuvant anti-PD-1 for oral cavity cancer. Stage II-IVA oral cavity squamous cell carcinoma was new and untreated by systemic or radiation therapy. The method was immunoSEQ multiplex PCR; TCRdb's version includes in-frame clones alone and lacks a portion of them. This table holds 12,000 to 15,000 clones, 65% to 80% found once. CDR1 is MNHEY, CDR2 SMNVEV, per germline (reference sequence). The CDR3 has 20 residues. Trimming took 6 bases from V and 4 from J, leaving 34 bases between them. Source: PBMCs, taken before nivolumab (anti-PD-1) treatment. The sequence derives from a person between 35 and 79 years old with oral cavity squamous cell carcinoma. The chain employs TRBV27 and TRBJ2-7; possible D gene TRBD2, 5 bases. This CDR3 reads CASRHPLGGPGRYARYEQYF. The CDR3 DNA sequence: TGTGCCAGCAGGCATCCCCTAGGCGGGCCGGGTCGGTATGCGAGGTACGAGCAGTACTTC.